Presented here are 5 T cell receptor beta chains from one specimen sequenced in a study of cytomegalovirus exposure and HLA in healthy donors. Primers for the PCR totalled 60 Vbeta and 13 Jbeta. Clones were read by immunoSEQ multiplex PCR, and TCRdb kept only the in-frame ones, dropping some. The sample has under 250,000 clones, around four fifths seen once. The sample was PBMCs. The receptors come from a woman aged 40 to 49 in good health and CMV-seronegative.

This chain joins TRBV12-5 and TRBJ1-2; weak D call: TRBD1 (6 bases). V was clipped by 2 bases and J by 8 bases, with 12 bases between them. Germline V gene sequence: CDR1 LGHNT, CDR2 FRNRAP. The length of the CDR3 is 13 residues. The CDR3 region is CASGLRGGGGYTF. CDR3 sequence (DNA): TGTGCTAGTGGTTTGCGAGGGGGGGGCGGCTACACCTTC. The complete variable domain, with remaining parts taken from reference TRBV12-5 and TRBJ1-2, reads DARVTQTPRHKVTEMGQEVTMRCQPILGHNTVFWYRQTMMQGLELLAYFRNRAPLDDSGMPKDRFSAEMPDATLATLKIQPSEPRDSAVYFCASGLRGGGGYTFGSGTRLTVV.

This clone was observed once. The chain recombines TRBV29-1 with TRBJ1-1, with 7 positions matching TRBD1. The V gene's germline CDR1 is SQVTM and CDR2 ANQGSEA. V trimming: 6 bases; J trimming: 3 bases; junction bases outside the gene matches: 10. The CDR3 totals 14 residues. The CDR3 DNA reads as TGCAGCGTAACCGTCACAGGGGTACACACTGAAGCTTTCTTT. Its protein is CSVTVTGVHTEAFF.

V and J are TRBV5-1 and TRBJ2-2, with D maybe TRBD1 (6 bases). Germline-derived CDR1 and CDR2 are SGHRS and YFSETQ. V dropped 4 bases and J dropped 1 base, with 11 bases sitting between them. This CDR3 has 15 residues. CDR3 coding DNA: TGCGCCAGCAGCACGTGGACAGTGAACACCGGGGAGCTGTTTTTT. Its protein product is CASSTWTVNTGELFF.

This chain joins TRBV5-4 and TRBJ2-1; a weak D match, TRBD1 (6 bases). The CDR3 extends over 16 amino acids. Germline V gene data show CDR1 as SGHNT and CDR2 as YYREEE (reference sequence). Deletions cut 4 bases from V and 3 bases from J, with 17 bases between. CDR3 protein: CASSLDTTGLYNEQFF. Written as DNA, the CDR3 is TGTGCCAGCAGCCTTGATACGACAGGACTCTACAATGAGCAGTTCTTC.

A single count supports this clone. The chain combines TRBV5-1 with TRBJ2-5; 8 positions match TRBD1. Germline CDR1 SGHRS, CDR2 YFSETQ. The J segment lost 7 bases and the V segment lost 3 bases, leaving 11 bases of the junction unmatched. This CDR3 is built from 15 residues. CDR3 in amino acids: CASSSGQGAFPTQYF. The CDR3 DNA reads TGCGCCAGCAGCTCAGGGCAGGGGGCCTTCCCGACCCAGTACTTC. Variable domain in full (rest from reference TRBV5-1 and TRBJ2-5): KAGVTQTPRYLIKTRGQQVTLSCSPISGHRSVSWYQQTPGQGLQFLFEYFSETQRNKGNFPGRFSGRQFSNSRSEMNVSTLELGDSALYLCASSSGQGAFPTQYFGPGTRLLVL.